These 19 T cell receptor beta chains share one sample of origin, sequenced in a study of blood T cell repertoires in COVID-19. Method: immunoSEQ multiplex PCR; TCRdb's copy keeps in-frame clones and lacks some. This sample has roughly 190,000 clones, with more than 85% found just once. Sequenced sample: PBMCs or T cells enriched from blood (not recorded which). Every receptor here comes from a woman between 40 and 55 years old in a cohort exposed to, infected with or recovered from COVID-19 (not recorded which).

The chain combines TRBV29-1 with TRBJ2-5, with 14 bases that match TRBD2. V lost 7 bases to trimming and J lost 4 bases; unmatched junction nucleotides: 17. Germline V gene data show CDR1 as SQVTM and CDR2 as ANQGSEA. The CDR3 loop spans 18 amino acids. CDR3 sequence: CSAADSGTSGRRGETQYF. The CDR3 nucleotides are TGCAGCGCCGCAGATTCCGGGACTAGCGGGAGAAGGGGAGAGACCCAGTACTTC. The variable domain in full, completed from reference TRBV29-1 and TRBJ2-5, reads SAVISQKPSRDICQRGTSLTIQCQVDSQVTMMFWYRQQPGQSLTLIATANQGSEATYESGFVIDKFPISRPNLTFSTLTVSNMSPEDSSIYLCSAADSGTSGRRGETQYFGPGTRLLVL.

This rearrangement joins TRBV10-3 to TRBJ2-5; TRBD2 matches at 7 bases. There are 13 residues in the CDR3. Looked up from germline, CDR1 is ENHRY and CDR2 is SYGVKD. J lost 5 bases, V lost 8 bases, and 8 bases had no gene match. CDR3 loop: CAIGWGGSETQYF. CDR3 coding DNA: TGTGCCATCGGATGGGGGGGGTCCGAGACCCAGTACTTC.

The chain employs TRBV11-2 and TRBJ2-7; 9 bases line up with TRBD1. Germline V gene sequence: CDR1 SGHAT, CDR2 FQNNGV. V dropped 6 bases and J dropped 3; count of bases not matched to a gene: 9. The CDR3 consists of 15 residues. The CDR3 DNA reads TGTGCCAGCAGTCCTAGGCGGGACAGGGTCTACGAGCAGTACTTC. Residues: CASSPRRDRVYEQYF.

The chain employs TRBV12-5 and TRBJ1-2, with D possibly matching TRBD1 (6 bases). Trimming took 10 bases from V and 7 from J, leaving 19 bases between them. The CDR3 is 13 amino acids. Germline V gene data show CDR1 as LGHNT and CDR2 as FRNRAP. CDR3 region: CATGNGGPLGYTF. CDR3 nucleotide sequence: TGTGCTACAGGCAACGGGGGGCCCCTTGGCTACACCTTC.

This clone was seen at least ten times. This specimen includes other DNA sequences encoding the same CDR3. DNA for the CDR3: TGCGCCAGCAGCTTGGAACAGGGGGCTGCAGATACGCAGTATTTT. Protein: CASSLEQGAADTQYF. The genes are TRBV5-1 and TRBJ2-3; 9 nucleotides agree with TRBD1. CDR1 and CDR2 (germline): SGHRS, YFSETQ. The J segment lost 4 bases and the V segment lost 0 bases, leaving 3 bases of the junction unmatched. The CDR3 covers 15 residues.

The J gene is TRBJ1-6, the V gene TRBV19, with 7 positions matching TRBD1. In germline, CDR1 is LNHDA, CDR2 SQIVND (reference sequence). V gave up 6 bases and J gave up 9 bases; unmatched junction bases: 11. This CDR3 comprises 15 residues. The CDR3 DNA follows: TGTGCCAGTAGCCCCCCCCCAGGGGGAAGTTCACCCCTCCACTTT. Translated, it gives CASSPPPGGSSPLHF.

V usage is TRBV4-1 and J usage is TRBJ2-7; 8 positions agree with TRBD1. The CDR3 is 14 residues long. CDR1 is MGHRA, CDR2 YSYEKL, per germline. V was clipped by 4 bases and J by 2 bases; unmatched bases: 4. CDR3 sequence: CASSPRTGPYEQYF. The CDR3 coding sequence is TGCGCCAGCAGCCCCAGGACAGGGCCCTACGAGCAGTACTTC.

For the CDR3, the DNA is TGTGCCAGCAGCTTAGCCAGGGGACAGTTCACCGGGGAGCTGTTTTTT. Encoded protein: CASSLARGQFTGELFF. V gene TRBV5-5 combines with J gene TRBJ2-2, with 7 positions matching TRBD1. V lost 2 bases and J lost 4; bases outside the gene matches: 8. Germline lookup yields CDR1 SGHKS and CDR2 YYEKEE (reference sequence). This CDR3 has 16 residues.

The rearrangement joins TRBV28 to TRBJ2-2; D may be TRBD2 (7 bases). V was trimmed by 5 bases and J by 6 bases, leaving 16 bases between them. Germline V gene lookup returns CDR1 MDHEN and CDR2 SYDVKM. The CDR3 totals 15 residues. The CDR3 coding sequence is TGTGCCAGCAGTCGGGGGGCGGAACTCGCCGGGGAGCTGTTTTTT. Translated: CASSRGAELAGELFF.

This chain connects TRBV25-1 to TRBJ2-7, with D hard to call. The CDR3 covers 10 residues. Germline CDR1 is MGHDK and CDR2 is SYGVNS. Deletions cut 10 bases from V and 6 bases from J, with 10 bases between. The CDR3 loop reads CATQSGEQYF. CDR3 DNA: TGTGCCACCCAGTCTGGCGAGCAGTACTTC.

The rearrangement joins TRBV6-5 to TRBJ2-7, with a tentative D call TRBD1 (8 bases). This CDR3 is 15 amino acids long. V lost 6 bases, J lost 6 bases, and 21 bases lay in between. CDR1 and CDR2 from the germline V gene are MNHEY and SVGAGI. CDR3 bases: TGTGCCAGCAGCGCCGGGGGGCAGGGGGCGGGCGAGCAGTACTTC. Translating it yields CASSAGGQGAGEQYF.

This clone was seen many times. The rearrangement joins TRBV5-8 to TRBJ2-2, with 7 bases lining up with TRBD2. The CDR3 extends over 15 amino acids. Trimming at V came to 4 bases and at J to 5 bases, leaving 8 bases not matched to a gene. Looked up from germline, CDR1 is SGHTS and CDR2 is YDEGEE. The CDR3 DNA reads TGTGCCAGCAGCCCTGGAGCGGGATGGACCGGGGAGCTGTTTTTT. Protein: CASSPGAGWTGELFF. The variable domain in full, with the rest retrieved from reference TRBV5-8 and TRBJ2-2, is EAGVTQSPTHLIKTRGQQATLRCSPISGHTSVYWYQQALGLGLQFLLWYDEGEERNRGNFPPRFSGRQFPNYSSELNVNALELEDSALYLCASSPGAGWTGELFFGEGSRLTVL.

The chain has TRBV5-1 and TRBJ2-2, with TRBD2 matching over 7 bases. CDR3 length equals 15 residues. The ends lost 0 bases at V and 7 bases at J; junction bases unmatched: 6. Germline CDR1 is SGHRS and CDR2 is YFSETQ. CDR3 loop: CASSLDWTSIGELFF. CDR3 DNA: TGCGCCAGCAGCTTGGATTGGACTAGTATCGGGGAGCTGTTTTTT.

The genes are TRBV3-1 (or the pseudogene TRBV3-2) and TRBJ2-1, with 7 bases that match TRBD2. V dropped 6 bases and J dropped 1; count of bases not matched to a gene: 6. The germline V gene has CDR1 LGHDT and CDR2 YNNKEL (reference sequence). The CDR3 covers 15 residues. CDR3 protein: CASRPREGSYNEQFF. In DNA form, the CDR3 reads TGTGCCAGCAGACCAAGGGAGGGGTCCTACAATGAGCAGTTCTTC.

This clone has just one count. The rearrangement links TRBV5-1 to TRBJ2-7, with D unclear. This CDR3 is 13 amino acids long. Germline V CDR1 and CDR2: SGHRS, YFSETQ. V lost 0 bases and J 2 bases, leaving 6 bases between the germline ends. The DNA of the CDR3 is TGCGCCAGCAGCTTGGGTCCTACCTACGAGCAGTACTTC. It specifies CASSLGPTYEQYF.

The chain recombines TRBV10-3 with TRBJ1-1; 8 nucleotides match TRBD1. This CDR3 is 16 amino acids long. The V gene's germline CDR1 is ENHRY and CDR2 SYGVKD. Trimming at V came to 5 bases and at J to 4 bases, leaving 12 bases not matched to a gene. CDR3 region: CAISQSLQGAPTEAFF. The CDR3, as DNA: TGTGCCATCAGTCAAAGTCTTCAGGGGGCGCCCACTGAAGCTTTCTTT.

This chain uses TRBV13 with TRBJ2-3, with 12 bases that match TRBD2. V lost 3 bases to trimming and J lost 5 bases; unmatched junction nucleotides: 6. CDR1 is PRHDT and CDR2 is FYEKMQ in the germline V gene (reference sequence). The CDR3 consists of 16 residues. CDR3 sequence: CASSFHPGLAGDTQYF. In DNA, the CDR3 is TGTGCCAGCAGCTTTCACCCGGGACTAGCGGGAGATACGCAGTATTTT. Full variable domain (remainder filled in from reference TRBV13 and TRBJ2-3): AAGVIQSPRHLIKEKRETATLKCYPIPRHDTVYWYQQGPGQDPQFLISFYEKMQSDKGSIPDRFSAQQFSDYHSELNMSSLELGDSALYFCASSFHPGLAGDTQYFGPGTRLTVL.

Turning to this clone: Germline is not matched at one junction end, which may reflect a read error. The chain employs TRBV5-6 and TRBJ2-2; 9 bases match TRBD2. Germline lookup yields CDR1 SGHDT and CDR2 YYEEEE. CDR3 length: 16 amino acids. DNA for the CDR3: TGTGCCAGCAGCGGGGGACTAGCCGGTTCCACCTGGGAGCTGTTTTTT. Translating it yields CASSGGLAGSTWELFF. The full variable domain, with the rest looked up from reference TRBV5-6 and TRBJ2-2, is DAGVTQSPTHLIKTRGQQVTLRCSPKSGHDTVSWYQQALGQGPQFIFQYYEEEERQRGNFPDRFSGHQFPNYSSELNVNALLLGDSALYLCASSGGLAGSTWELFFGEGSRLTVL.

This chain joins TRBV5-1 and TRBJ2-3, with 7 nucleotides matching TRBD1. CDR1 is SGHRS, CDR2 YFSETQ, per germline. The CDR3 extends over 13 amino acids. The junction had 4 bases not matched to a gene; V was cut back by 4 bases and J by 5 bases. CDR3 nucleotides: TGCGCCAGCAGCCGGACAGGTGGAGATACGCAGTATTTT. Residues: CASSRTGGDTQYF.